Following are 18 T cell receptor beta chains from one sample sequenced in a study of T-cell memory formation after mild COVID-19. TCRdb re-called the 5' RACE reads through MiXCR, storing one row per CDR3 protein. The sample yields a few hundred thousand distinct CDR3 sequences, approximately 15% seen once. Sequencing input: PBMCs or a T cell subset sorted from them (not recorded which). The source is a man younger than 30 who had mild COVID-19 (a few samples of this study predate the infection). Cell type and time point are not known.

The chain has TRBV7-3 and TRBJ1-1, with 7 bases matching TRBD1. The V gene's germline CDR1 is SGHTA and CDR2 FQGTGA. The J segment lost 0 bases and the V segment lost 1 base, leaving 5 bases of the junction unmatched. This CDR3 is built from 16 residues. CDR3 nucleotides: TGTGCCAGCAGCTTAAGGCCGGGACAGATGAACACTGAAGCTTTCTTT. This codes for CASSLRPGQMNTEAFF.

In its sample, this clonotype was seen a few times. This chain uses TRBV7-2 with TRBJ2-1; 10 bases align to TRBD2. This CDR3 spans 15 amino acids. V lost 5 bases and J lost 6; bases outside the gene matches: 7. The germline CDR1 and CDR2 sequences are SGHTA and FQGNSA. The DNA of the CDR3 is TGTGCCAGCAGCCTGACTAGCGGGCGTCCCAATGAGCAGTTCTTC. It codes for CASSLTSGRPNEQFF.

This rearrangement joins TRBV30 to TRBJ1-1; D not resolved. The CDR3 contains 13 residues. The germline V gene encodes CDR1 GTSNPN and CDR2 SVGIG (reference sequence). The V end lost 4 bases, the J end lost 1 base, and 10 bases lay between the germline ends. The CDR3 DNA reads TGTGCCTGGAAGAGATGGGGGAACACTGAAGCTTTCTTT. Residues: CAWKRWGNTEAFF.

This clonotype was found a few times. The V and J genes are TRBV9 and TRBJ2-6; TRBD2 matches at 7 bases. Germline V gene data show CDR1 as SGDLS and CDR2 as YYNGEE. This CDR3 contains 18 residues. V trimming: 3 bases; J trimming: 3 bases; junction bases outside the gene matches: 12. The CDR3 region has the DNA TGTGCCAGCAGCGATGGAAGCGGGACCCTCGTTGGGGCCAACGTCCTGACTTTC. Its protein product is CASSDGSGTLVGANVLTF. The entire variable domain, with the rest obtained from reference TRBV9 and TRBJ2-6, is as follows: DSGVTQTPKHLITATGQRVTLRCSPRSGDLSVYWYQQSLDQGLQFLIQYYNGEERAKGNILERFSAQQFPDLHSELNLSSLELGDSALYFCASSDGSGTLVGANVLTFGAGSRLTVL.

The rearrangement joins TRBV5-1 to TRBJ2-7; D gene ambiguous. The CDR3 runs to 15 residues. Trimming left V 0 bases short and J 5 bases short, with 15 bases between. The germline gives CDR1 SGHRS, CDR2 YFSETQ. CDR3 sequence: CASSLAVPGLNEQYF. In nucleotides, the CDR3 is TGCGCCAGCAGCTTGGCAGTGCCAGGTCTCAACGAGCAGTACTTC.

This clonotype was seen many times. V gene TRBV7-2 combines with J gene TRBJ2-3; the D call may be TRBD1 or TRBD2 (5 bases each). The germline gives CDR1 SGHTA, CDR2 FQGNSA. This CDR3 contains 14 residues. Trimming took 4 bases from V and 0 from J, leaving 8 bases between them. The DNA for the CDR3 is TGTGCCAGCAGCTCGAGGGGAAGCACAGATACGCAGTATTTT. It translates to CASSSRGSTDTQYF.

This clonotype showed up just a few times. CDR3 coding DNA: TGTGCCAGCAGTCCTCGGGGTAGCGACCTATCTTCGCAGTATTTT. Amino acids: CASSPRGSDLSSQYF. The chain recombines TRBV27 with TRBJ2-3, with D possibly TRBD2 on 5 matching bases. With 5 bases removed from V and 10 bases from J, the gap between germline ends came to 22 bases. The CDR3 sequence is 15 residues long. Per the germline V gene, CDR1 is MNHEY and CDR2 is SMNVEV (reference sequence).

This clonotype has more than one count but fewer than ten. This chain links TRBV18 with TRBJ1-6, with D unresolved. CDR1 and CDR2 from the germline V gene are KGHSH and LQKENI. V lost 8 bases to trimming and J lost 10 bases, with 12 bases between them. The CDR3 runs 12 residues. The CDR3 is CASGRVGSPLHF. CDR3 DNA sequence: TGTGCCAGCGGCCGTGTGGGGTCACCCCTCCACTTT.

This sequence joins TRBV4-1 and TRBJ2-3; D might be TRBD2 (5 bases). V lost 3 bases and J lost 4, with 11 bases in between. The CDR3 loop spans 14 amino acids. Germline-derived CDR1 and CDR2 are MGHRA and YSYEKL. The CDR3 reads CASSQILAPDTQYF. The CDR3 nucleotides are TGCGCCAGCAGCCAGATCCTAGCCCCAGATACGCAGTATTTT.

The chain joins TRBV6-6 to TRBJ1-6, with TRBD1 matching over 8 bases. V trimming: 5 bases; J trimming: 7 bases; junction bases outside the gene matches: 4. CDR1 is MNHNY and CDR2 is SVGAGI in the germline V gene (reference sequence). The CDR3 has 14 amino acids. Here the CDR3 reads CASSQQGGNSPLHF. DNA for the CDR3: TGTGCCAGCAGTCAACAGGGGGGAAATTCACCCCTCCACTTT.

V and J are TRBV3-1 and TRBJ1-4, with D unresolved. Germline V CDR1 and CDR2: LGHDT, YNNKEL (reference sequence). The germline V and J ends were trimmed by 2 bases and 7 bases, with 14 bases remaining between them. This CDR3 has 15 residues. The CDR3 coding sequence is TGTGCCAGCAGCCAACCCGACGGACTGGGTGAAAAACTGTTTTTT. This gives the protein CASSQPDGLGEKLFF.

J is TRBJ1-1 and V is TRBV7-9; no firm D call. Per germline, CDR1 SEHNR and CDR2 FQNEAQ (reference sequence). The CDR3 has 14 amino acids. The V end lost 5 bases, the J end lost 5 bases, and 15 bases lay between the germline ends. The CDR3 DNA reads as TGTGCCAGCAGCACGCGACCCGGGGAAACTGAAGCTTTCTTT. It codes for CASSTRPGETEAFF.

This chain uses TRBV10-1 with TRBJ2-7; D perhaps matches TRBD1 (6 bases). CDR3 length: 14 amino acids. V lost 3 bases, J lost 1 base, and 10 bases lay in between. CDR1 is WNHNN, CDR2 SYGVQD, per germline (reference sequence). DNA of the CDR3: TGCGCCAGCAGTGAATTCGGGACATCCTACGAGCAGTACTTC. This codes for CASSEFGTSYEQYF.

The chain couples TRBV7-6 to TRBJ2-5, with D possibly being TRBD2 (5 bases). This CDR3 has 14 residues. Germline CDR1 SGHVS, CDR2 FNYEAQ. V gave up 4 bases and J gave up 2 bases, with 11 bases separating them. CDR3 in DNA: TGTGCCAGCAGCTCACGAGGGTTGCAAGAGACCCAGTACTTC. Its protein product is CASSSRGLQETQYF.

The chain joins TRBV28 to TRBJ1-2; 7 positions match TRBD1. CDR1 and CDR2 (germline): MDHEN, SYDVKM. CDR3 size: 12 residues. Losses at the gene ends were 7 bases for V and 7 bases for J; bases not matched to a gene: 6. CDR3 in DNA: TGTGCCAGCACCTCCGACAGGGTTGGCTACACCTTC. Its protein is CASTSDRVGYTF.

At least ten counts were recorded for this clonotype. The genes are TRBV29-1 and TRBJ2-7; TRBD1 aligns across 8 bases. The V gene's germline CDR1 is SQVTM and CDR2 ANQGSEA. Trimming at V came to 5 bases and at J to 3 bases, leaving 6 bases not matched to a gene. The CDR3 sequence is 13 residues long. CDR3 loop: CSVRSGQGYEQYF. The CDR3 DNA reads TGCAGCGTTCGCTCCGGACAGGGCTACGAGCAGTACTTC.

In this sample, this clonotype turned up a few times. The rearrangement links TRBV20-1 to TRBJ1-2, with a weak D call TRBD1 (6 bases). The CDR3 consists of 14 residues. The V gene lost 6 bases and the J gene lost 4 bases, with 18 bases spanning the gap. The germline V gene encodes CDR1 DFQATT and CDR2 SNEGSKA (reference sequence). The CDR3 DNA follows: TGCAGTGCCGCACACAGACAGGACATCTATGGCTACACCTTC. Its translation is CSAAHRQDIYGYTF.

This clonotype appeared a few times. The chain joins TRBV4-3 to TRBJ1-1; D uncertain. From germline, CDR1 is LGHNA and CDR2 YSLEER. V was cut by 7 bases and J by 8 bases, with 17 bases left in between. CDR3 length: 13 residues. CDR3 region: CASKGPGSREAFF. The CDR3 DNA reads as TGCGCCAGCAAAGGGCCGGGATCTCGCGAAGCTTTCTTT.